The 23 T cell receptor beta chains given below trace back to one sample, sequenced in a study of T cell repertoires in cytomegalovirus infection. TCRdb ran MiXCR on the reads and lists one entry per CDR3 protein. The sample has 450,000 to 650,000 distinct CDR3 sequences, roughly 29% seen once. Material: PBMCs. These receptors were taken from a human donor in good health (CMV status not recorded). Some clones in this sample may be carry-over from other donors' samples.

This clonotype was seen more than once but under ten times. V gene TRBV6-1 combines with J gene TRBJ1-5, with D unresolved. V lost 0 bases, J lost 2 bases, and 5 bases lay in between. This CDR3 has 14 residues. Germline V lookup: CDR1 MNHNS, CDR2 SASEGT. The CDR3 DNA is TGTGCCAGCAGTGAAGCACGGCGCAATCAGCCCCAGCATTTT. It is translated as CASSEARRNQPQHF.

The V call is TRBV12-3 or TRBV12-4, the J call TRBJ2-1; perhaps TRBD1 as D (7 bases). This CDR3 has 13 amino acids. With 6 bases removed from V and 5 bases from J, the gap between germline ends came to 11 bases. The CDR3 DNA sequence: TGTGCCAGCAGCCCAGGGGGGAACAATGAGCAGTTCTTC. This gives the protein CASSPGGNNEQFF.

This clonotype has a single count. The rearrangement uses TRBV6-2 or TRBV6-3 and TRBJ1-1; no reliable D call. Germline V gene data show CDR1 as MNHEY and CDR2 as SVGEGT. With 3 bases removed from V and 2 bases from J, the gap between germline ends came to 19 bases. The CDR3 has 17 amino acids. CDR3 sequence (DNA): TGTGCCAGCAGTTATGTTTCAGGCGAAGCACTTAACACTGAAGCTTTCTTT. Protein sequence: CASSYVSGEALNTEAFF.

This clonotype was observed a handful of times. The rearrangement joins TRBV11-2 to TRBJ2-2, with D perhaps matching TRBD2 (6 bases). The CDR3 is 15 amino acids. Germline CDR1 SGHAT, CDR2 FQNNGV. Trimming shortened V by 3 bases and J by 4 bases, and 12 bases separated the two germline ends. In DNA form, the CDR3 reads TGTGCCAGCAGCTTCGGGGGAATTAGCACCGGGGAGCTGTTTTTT. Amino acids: CASSFGGISTGELFF.

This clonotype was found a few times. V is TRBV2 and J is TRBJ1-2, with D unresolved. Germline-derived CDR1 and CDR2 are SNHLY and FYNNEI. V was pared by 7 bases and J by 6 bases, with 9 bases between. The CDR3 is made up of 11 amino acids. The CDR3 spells CASNYRHGYTF. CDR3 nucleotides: TGTGCCAGCAATTACCGGCATGGCTACACCTTC.

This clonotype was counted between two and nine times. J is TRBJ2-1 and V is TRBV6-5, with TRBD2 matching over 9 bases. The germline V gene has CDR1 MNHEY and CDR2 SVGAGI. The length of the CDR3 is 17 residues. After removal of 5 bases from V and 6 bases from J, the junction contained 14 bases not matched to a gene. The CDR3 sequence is CASSRKPSGIAPNEQFF. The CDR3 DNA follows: TGTGCCAGCAGTCGCAAACCTAGCGGGATAGCCCCCAATGAGCAGTTCTTC.

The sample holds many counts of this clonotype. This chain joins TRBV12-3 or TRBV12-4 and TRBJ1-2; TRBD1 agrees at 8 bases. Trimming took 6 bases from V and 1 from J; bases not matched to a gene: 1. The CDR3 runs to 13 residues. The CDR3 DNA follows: TGTGCCAGCAGACAGGGGGGTAACTATGGCTACACCTTC. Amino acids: CASRQGGNYGYTF.

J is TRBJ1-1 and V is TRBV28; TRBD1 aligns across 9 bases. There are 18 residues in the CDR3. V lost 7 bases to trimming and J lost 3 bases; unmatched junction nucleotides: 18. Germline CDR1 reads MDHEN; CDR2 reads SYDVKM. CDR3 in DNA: TGTGCCAGCATCTCGGTGGGACAGGGCCATCATGGGGACACTGAAGCTTTCTTT. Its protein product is CASISVGQGHHGDTEAFF.

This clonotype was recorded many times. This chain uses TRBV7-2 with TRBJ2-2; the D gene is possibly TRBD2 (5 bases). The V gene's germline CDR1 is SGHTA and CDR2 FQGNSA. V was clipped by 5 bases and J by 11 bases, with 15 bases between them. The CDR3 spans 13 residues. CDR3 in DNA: TGTGCCAGCAGCCGAGAGTACCTAGCAGAGCTGTTTTTT. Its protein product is CASSREYLAELFF.

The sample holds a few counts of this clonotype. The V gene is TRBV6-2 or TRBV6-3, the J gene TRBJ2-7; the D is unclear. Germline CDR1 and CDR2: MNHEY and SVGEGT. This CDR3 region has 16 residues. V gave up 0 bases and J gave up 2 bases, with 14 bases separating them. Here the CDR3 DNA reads TGTGCCAGCAGTTACTCCACGTGGGCCTCAACCTACGAGCAGTACTTC. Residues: CASSYSTWASTYEQYF.

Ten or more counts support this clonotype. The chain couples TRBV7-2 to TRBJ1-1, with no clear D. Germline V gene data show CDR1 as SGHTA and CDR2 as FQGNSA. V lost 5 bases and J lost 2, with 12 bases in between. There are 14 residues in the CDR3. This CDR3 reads CASSAGHTNTEAFF. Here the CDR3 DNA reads TGTGCCAGCAGCGCGGGCCACACCAACACTGAAGCTTTCTTT.

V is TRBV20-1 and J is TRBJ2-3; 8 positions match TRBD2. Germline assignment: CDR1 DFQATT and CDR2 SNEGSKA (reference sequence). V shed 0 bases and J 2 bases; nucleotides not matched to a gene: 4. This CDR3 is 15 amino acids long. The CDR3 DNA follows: TGCAGTGCTAGAGATATACTAGCGGCCACAGATACGCAGTATTTT. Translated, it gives CSARDILAATDTQYF.

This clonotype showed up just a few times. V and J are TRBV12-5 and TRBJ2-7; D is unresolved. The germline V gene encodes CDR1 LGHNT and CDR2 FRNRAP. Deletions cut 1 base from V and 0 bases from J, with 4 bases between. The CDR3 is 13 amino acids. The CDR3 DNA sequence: TGTGCTAGTGGTTTGGGGAACTCCTACGAGCAGTACGTC. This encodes CASGLGNSYEQYV.

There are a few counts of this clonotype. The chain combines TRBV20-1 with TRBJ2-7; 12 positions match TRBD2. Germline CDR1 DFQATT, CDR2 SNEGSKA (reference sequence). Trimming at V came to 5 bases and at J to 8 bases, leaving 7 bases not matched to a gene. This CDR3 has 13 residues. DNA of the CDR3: TGCAGTGCTGAGCCTAGCGGGAGGGGAAAGCAGTACTTC. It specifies CSAEPSGRGKQYF.

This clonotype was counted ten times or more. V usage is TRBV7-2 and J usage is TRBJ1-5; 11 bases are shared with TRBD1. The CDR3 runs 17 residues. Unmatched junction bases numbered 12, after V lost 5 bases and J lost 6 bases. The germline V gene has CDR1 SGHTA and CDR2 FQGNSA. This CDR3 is CASSLGLDRGLGQPQHF. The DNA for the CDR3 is TGTGCCAGCAGCCTCGGGCTGGACAGGGGGCTGGGTCAGCCCCAGCATTTT. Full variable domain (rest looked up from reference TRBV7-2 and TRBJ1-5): GAGVSQSPSNKVTEKGKDVELRCDPISGHTALYWYRQSLGQGLEFLIYFQGNSAPDKSGLPSDRFSAERTGGSVSTLTIQRTQQEDSAVYLCASSLGLDRGLGQPQHFGDGTRLSIL.

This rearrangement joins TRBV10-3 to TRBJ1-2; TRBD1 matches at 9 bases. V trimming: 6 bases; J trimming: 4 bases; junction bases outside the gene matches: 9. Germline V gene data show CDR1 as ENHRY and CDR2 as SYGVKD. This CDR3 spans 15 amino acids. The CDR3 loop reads CAISTQGAVRYGYTF. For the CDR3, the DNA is TGTGCCATCAGCACACAGGGGGCCGTTCGCTATGGCTACACCTTC.

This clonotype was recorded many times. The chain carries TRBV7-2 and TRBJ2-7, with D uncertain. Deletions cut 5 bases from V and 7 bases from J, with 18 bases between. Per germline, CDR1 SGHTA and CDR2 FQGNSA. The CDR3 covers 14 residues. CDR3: CASSPPLAIGEQYF. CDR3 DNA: TGTGCCAGCAGCCCTCCCTTAGCTATCGGGGAGCAGTACTTC.

As DNA, the CDR3 is TGTGCCAGCAGTGTCGGAGGCGGGGAAGAGACCCAGTACTTC. It is translated as CASSVGGGEETQYF. J is TRBJ2-5 and V is TRBV11-2; a possible D gene is TRBD2 (6 bases). Trimming removed 6 bases from V and 3 bases from J, with 14 bases in between. The CDR3 runs to 14 residues. Looked up from germline, CDR1 is SGHAT and CDR2 is FQNNGV.

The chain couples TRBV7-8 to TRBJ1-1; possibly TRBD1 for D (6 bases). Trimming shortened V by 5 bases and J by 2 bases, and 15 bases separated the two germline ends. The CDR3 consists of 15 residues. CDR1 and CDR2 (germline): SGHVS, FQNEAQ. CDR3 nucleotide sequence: TGTGCCAGCAGCGCTAATCAGGGGTCAAACACTGAAGCTTTCTTT. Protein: CASSANQGSNTEAFF.

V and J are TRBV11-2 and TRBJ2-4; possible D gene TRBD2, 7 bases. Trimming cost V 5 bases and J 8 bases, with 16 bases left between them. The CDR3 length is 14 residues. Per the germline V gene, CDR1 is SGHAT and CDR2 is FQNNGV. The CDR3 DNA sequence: TGTGCCAGCAGCCCCGGACTAGGGGGGGACATTCAGTACTTC. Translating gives CASSPGLGGDIQYF.

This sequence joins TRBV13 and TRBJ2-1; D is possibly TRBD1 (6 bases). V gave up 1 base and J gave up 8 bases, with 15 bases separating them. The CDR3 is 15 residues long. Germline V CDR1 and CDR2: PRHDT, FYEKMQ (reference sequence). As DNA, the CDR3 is TGTGCCAGCAGCTTAGAGGGGGATCAGGCCTATGAGCAGTTCTTC. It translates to CASSLEGDQAYEQFF.

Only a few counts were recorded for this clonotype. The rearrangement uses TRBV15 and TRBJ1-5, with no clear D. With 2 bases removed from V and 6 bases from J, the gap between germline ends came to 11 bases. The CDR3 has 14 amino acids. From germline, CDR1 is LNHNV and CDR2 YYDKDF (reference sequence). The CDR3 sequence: CATSRQTSSQPQHF. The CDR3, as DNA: TGTGCCACCAGCAGACAAACTTCTAGTCAGCCCCAGCATTTT.

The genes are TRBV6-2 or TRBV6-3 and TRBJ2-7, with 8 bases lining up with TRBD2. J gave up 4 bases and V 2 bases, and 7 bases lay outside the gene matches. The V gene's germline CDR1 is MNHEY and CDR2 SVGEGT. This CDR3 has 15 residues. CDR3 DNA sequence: TGTGCCAGCAGTTACCCCGGACTAGCACCTTACGAGCAGTACTTC. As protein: CASSYPGLAPYEQYF.